Listed below are T cell receptor beta chains from one sample, sequenced in a study of human T cells and chemical hapten exposure. TCRdb passed the RACE reads through MiXCR, listing each CDR3 protein once. The sample yields around 360,000 distinct CDR3 sequences, about 6% seen once. The sample in question was whole blood, obtained in connection with sensitization to the hapten diphenylcyclopropenone (DPC). The receptors shown here come from a young woman with alopecia areata. Some clones in this sample may be carry-over from other donors' samples. The CDR3 runs from the conserved cysteine through the conserved F or W. The order of the fields is CDR3 protein, V gene, CDR3 length, D gene, J gene. The D gene is left open where the match is weak.

cdr3_aa: CASRTRGAGETQYF
v_call: TRBV2
cdr3_length: 14
d_call: TRBD2
j_call: TRBJ2-5

cdr3_aa: CASSPGQENSPLHF
v_call: TRBV5-5
cdr3_length: 14
d_call: -
j_call: TRBJ1-6

cdr3_aa: CASSLWAETSREQYF
v_call: TRBV12-3/TRBV12-4
cdr3_length: 15
d_call: TRBD2
j_call: TRBJ2-7

cdr3_aa: CASSIQGRQTQYF
v_call: TRBV12-3/TRBV12-4
cdr3_length: 13
d_call: -
j_call: TRBJ2-5

cdr3_aa: CSVEPGQSVNEQFF
v_call: TRBV29-1
cdr3_length: 14
d_call: TRBD1
j_call: TRBJ2-1

cdr3_aa: CSVTQGNGNTIYF
v_call: TRBV29-1
cdr3_length: 13
d_call: TRBD1
j_call: TRBJ1-3

cdr3_aa: CSVDGGGDEQFF
v_call: TRBV29-1
cdr3_length: 12
d_call: -
j_call: TRBJ2-1

cdr3_aa: CATSRDRVSYNEQFF
v_call: TRBV15
cdr3_length: 15
d_call: -
j_call: TRBJ2-1

cdr3_aa: CASSDAGLTNQPQHF
v_call: TRBV6-2/TRBV6-3
cdr3_length: 15
d_call: -
j_call: TRBJ1-5

cdr3_aa: CASSLDPEGKNTEAFF
v_call: TRBV7-6
cdr3_length: 16
d_call: -
j_call: TRBJ1-1

cdr3_aa: CASSRPGTGNSPLHF
v_call: TRBV6-5
cdr3_length: 15
d_call: TRBD1
j_call: TRBJ1-6

cdr3_aa: CASSSSGDNEQFF
v_call: TRBV5-6
cdr3_length: 13
d_call: -
j_call: TRBJ2-1

cdr3_aa: CAINPGGANTGELFF
v_call: TRBV10-3
cdr3_length: 15
d_call: -
j_call: TRBJ2-2

cdr3_aa: CSARDLILGQGNSPLHF
v_call: TRBV20-1
cdr3_length: 17
d_call: TRBD1
j_call: TRBJ1-6

cdr3_aa: CASTLAGISSSYEQYF
v_call: TRBV12-3/TRBV12-4
cdr3_length: 16
d_call: -
j_call: TRBJ2-7

cdr3_aa: CASSLWVVRDRGDTQYF
v_call: TRBV7-2
cdr3_length: 17
d_call: TRBD1
j_call: TRBJ2-3

cdr3_aa: CASSSLRGLSSGANVLTF
v_call: TRBV7-2
cdr3_length: 18
d_call: -
j_call: TRBJ2-6

cdr3_aa: CSARGSGQGDSPLHF
v_call: TRBV20-1
cdr3_length: 15
d_call: TRBD1
j_call: TRBJ1-6

cdr3_aa: CSATQGNQPQHF
v_call: TRBV20-1
cdr3_length: 12
d_call: TRBD1
j_call: TRBJ1-5

cdr3_aa: CASSLAGDEQYF
v_call: TRBV12-3/TRBV12-4
cdr3_length: 12
d_call: -
j_call: TRBJ2-7

cdr3_aa: CASRPGTGAWNEQYF
v_call: TRBV12-3/TRBV12-4
cdr3_length: 15
d_call: TRBD1
j_call: TRBJ2-7

cdr3_aa: CASISPSMRNIQYF
v_call: TRBV28
cdr3_length: 14
d_call: -
j_call: TRBJ2-4

cdr3_aa: CASSLSPSPGESPLHF
v_call: TRBV12-3/TRBV12-4
cdr3_length: 16
d_call: -
j_call: TRBJ1-6

cdr3_aa: CAISESGARNSPLHF
v_call: TRBV10-3
cdr3_length: 15
d_call: -
j_call: TRBJ1-6

cdr3_aa: CASRGAETQYF
v_call: TRBV21-1
cdr3_length: 11
d_call: -
j_call: TRBJ2-5

cdr3_aa: CSARDGGTAYEQYF
v_call: TRBV20-1
cdr3_length: 14
d_call: -
j_call: TRBJ2-7

cdr3_aa: CASSQGTAIYEQYF
v_call: TRBV3-1
cdr3_length: 14
d_call: -
j_call: TRBJ2-7

cdr3_aa: CASSLAGTGYPDTQYF
v_call: TRBV7-8
cdr3_length: 16
d_call: TRBD1
j_call: TRBJ2-3

cdr3_aa: CASSIGPAADTQYF
v_call: TRBV5-6
cdr3_length: 14
d_call: -
j_call: TRBJ2-3

cdr3_aa: CASSQAQENTDTQYF
v_call: TRBV4-3
cdr3_length: 15
d_call: -
j_call: TRBJ2-3

cdr3_aa: CASRIAGGPGTQYF
v_call: TRBV2
cdr3_length: 14
d_call: TRBD2
j_call: TRBJ2-3

cdr3_aa: CASSWGSSSYNEQFF
v_call: TRBV5-1
cdr3_length: 15
d_call: -
j_call: TRBJ2-1

cdr3_aa: CASSLFPQHF
v_call: TRBV7-3
cdr3_length: 10
d_call: -
j_call: TRBJ1-5

cdr3_aa: CASSSGQGRETQYF
v_call: TRBV7-6
cdr3_length: 14
d_call: TRBD1
j_call: TRBJ2-5

cdr3_aa: CASSYRLVEANTEAFF
v_call: TRBV6-2/TRBV6-3
cdr3_length: 16
d_call: -
j_call: TRBJ1-1

cdr3_aa: CAISEKHPSYEQYF
v_call: TRBV10-3
cdr3_length: 14
d_call: -
j_call: TRBJ2-7

cdr3_aa: CASSLGIQGTEAFF
v_call: TRBV7-9
cdr3_length: 14
d_call: -
j_call: TRBJ1-1

cdr3_aa: CASSRLQGALEKLFF
v_call: TRBV5-1
cdr3_length: 15
d_call: TRBD1
j_call: TRBJ1-4

cdr3_aa: CASSQAWPTVNTEAFF
v_call: TRBV3-1
cdr3_length: 16
d_call: -
j_call: TRBJ1-1

cdr3_aa: CASSLAGSVTEAFF
v_call: TRBV28
cdr3_length: 14
d_call: -
j_call: TRBJ1-1

cdr3_aa: CASSPPLENEQYF
v_call: TRBV13
cdr3_length: 13
d_call: -
j_call: TRBJ2-7

cdr3_aa: CASSRGTSEAFF
v_call: TRBV3-1
cdr3_length: 12
d_call: -
j_call: TRBJ1-1

cdr3_aa: CASSLLGANTEAFF
v_call: TRBV12-3/TRBV12-4
cdr3_length: 14
d_call: -
j_call: TRBJ1-1

cdr3_aa: CASSPSTGGPRNEQFF
v_call: TRBV7-9
cdr3_length: 16
d_call: TRBD1
j_call: TRBJ2-1

cdr3_aa: CASSYLGGTGELFF
v_call: TRBV6-5
cdr3_length: 14
d_call: -
j_call: TRBJ2-2

cdr3_aa: CASSPSSGVGNTIYF
v_call: TRBV18
cdr3_length: 15
d_call: -
j_call: TRBJ1-3

cdr3_aa: CASSLDQDRATPGRTEAFF
v_call: TRBV5-1
cdr3_length: 19
d_call: TRBD1
j_call: TRBJ1-1

cdr3_aa: CASSLGLYDEAFF
v_call: TRBV13
cdr3_length: 13
d_call: -
j_call: TRBJ1-1

cdr3_aa: CASSYAPDRDPDTQYF
v_call: TRBV6-2/TRBV6-3
cdr3_length: 16
d_call: TRBD1
j_call: TRBJ2-3

cdr3_aa: CASSPRGWVTEAFF
v_call: TRBV3-1
cdr3_length: 14
d_call: -
j_call: TRBJ1-1

cdr3_aa: CASRPGQGFGEQYF
v_call: TRBV27
cdr3_length: 14
d_call: TRBD1
j_call: TRBJ2-7

cdr3_aa: CASSLGDRYQETQYF
v_call: TRBV7-2
cdr3_length: 15
d_call: TRBD1
j_call: TRBJ2-5

cdr3_aa: CATSRRDRGGKETQYF
v_call: TRBV15
cdr3_length: 16
d_call: TRBD1
j_call: TRBJ2-5

cdr3_aa: CASSYWDNRVKGRSYEQYF
v_call: TRBV6-2/TRBV6-3
cdr3_length: 19
d_call: -
j_call: TRBJ2-7